Sequencing of this TCR beta chain was carried out in a study of cytomegalovirus exposure and HLA in healthy donors. The V segment lost 4 bases and the J segment 2 bases; nucleotides outside the gene matches: 14. This CDR3 spans 19 amino acids. Germline V lookup: CDR1 LNHDA, CDR2 SQIVND (reference sequence). It was with 60 Vbeta and 13 Jbeta primers that the PCR ran. Sequencing used immunoSEQ multiplex PCR; TCRdb keeps in-frame clones, though not all of them. The sample lists 200,000 to 250,000 clones, approximately 90% occurring once. The receptor comes from a woman younger than 30 in good health and CMV-seronegative. Sequencing input: PBMCs. The chain couples TRBV19 to TRBJ2-7, with 13 nucleotides matching TRBD2. The CDR3 region is CASSTHWTSGGKSTYEQYF. The CDR3 coding sequence is TGTGCCAGTAGTACACACTGGACTAGCGGGGGAAAATCAACCTACGAGCAGTACTTC.